This record concerns one T cell receptor beta chain sequence. Its antigen has not been determined. Base qualities were left out, and no much larger clone turns up one base away. These data originate in a study of blood T cell repertoires in COVID-19 (dated by TCRdb to the early 2020s). At the level of the whole study: Samples covering the acute and convalescent phases of COVID-19 were provided by collaborators in the United States, Italy and Spain. The prospective study material was composed of cDNA or gDNA derived from T cells, B-cell-depleted T cells, or PBMCs. Deeply sampled blood TCRbeta repertoires from subjects exposed to, actively infected with, or recovered from COVID-19 were included in the dataset. The repertoires were released in a freely available public database intended as a resource for research on the immune response to SARS-CoV-2. The samples were drawn from the first 160 participants of the ongoing ImmuneRACE study and from 950 to 1,500 subjects provided by 6 global collaborators. A de-identified subject ID, COVID-19 status, age in years and sex were almost always included in the sample metadata. HLA class I and class II types, where available, came from metadata supplied by the sample provider rather than from assay-based typing. Study-level results and caveats: How much clinical and demographic metadata was included differed by source and by participant, and the metadata was provided uncurated.

Reading from cysteine to phenylalanine, the CDR3 counts 15 amino acids. Only CDR3 DNA is held: 45 bases, read in frame from base 1. V is shortened by 1 base, J by 5 bases, and the region joining them spans 12 bases. CDR1 LNHDA and CDR2 SQIVND were looked up in the germline V gene (reference sequence). TCRbeta CDR3 regions were amplified from genomic DNA by means of the immunoSEQ Assay, a bias-controlled multiplex PCR. Per the source publication's procedure: Nucleated cell counts per sample were estimated from amplification of reference gene primers within the assay. To quantify the absolute abundance of each unique TCRbeta CDR3 rearrangement, sequence reads were collapsed and filtered. For each sample, productive Simpson clonality was calculated as the square root of Simpson's diversity index across productive rearrangements. TCRdb holds this immuneACCESS table with in-frame rearrangements only. Some clones are missing; in checked studies, unresolved V genes explain under half, and the rest has no known cause. Clonal size and the V and J genes are those of that table, whereas D and trimming came from the DNA. This sample comprises about 110,000 clones, approximately 70% of them detected only once. The ten largest clones add up to 6.5% to 8.5% of the sample.

Each collaborating institution followed its own protocols to collect whole blood in K2EDTA tubes. For TCRbeta analysis, collaborators shipped samples in one of three forms: frozen whole blood, isolated PBMCs, or DNA extracted from either of those sample types. This receptor was obtained from a woman aged 55 to 70 with acute or convalescent COVID-19. This chain is built from TRBV19 and TRBJ1-5; no D gene is confidently identified. The material sequenced was peripheral blood. The CDR3 corresponds to CASSIVEAIYQPQHF. The nucleotide sequence reads TGTGCCAGTAGTATAGTAGAGGCAATCTATCAGCCCCAGCATTTT.